Given below is one T cell receptor beta chain in context. The sample belongs to a study of T cell changes during pregnancy in multiple sclerosis. Only in-frame clones appear in the TCRdb table, and some are missing; sequencing was by immunoSEQ multiplex PCR. The sample holds fewer than 40,000 clones, 87% seen once. Looked up from germline, CDR1 is MGHRA and CDR2 is YSYEKL. Trimming cost V 3 bases and J 2 bases; bases outside gene matches: 3. The CDR3 contains 15 residues. Specimen: CD8+ T cells from peripheral blood mononuclear cells, collected in the first trimester of pregnancy. This TCR was recovered from a female donor with multiple sclerosis, enrolled in a pregnancy study. The V gene is TRBV4-1, the J gene TRBJ2-7; 11 bases are shared with TRBD2. The CDR3 coding sequence is TGCGCCAGCAGCCAGACTAGCGGGGCCACCTACGAGCAGTACTTC. It translates to CASSQTSGATYEQYF.